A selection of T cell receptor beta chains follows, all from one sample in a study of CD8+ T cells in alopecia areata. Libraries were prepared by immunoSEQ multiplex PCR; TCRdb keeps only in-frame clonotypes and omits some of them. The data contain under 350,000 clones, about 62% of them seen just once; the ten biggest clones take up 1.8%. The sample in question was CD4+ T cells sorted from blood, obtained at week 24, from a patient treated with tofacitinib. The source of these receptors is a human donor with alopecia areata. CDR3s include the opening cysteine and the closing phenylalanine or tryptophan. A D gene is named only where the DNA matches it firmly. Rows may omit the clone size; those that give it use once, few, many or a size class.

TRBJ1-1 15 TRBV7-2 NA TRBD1 TGTGCCAGCAGCCCTCAGACAGGGGTGAACACTGAAGCTTTCTTT CASSPQTGVNTEAFF
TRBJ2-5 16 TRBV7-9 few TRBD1 TGTGCCAGCAGCCCAAGGGACAGACGATCGGGGGAGACCCAGTACTTC CASSPRDRRSGETQYF
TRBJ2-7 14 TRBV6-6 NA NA TGTGCCAGCACCACTGACGTGGGGTACTACGAGCAGTACTTC CASTTDVGYYEQYF
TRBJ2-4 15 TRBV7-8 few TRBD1 TGTGCCAGCAGCCTCCGGGACAGGGGTGTTGGCATTCAGTACTTC CASSLRDRGVGIQYF
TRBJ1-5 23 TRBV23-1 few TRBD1 TGCGCCAGCAGTCAATTAAAGGGACAGGGGAAGGTAGTGGGTCCCTATAGCAATCAGCCCCAGCATTTT CASSQLKGQGKVVGPYSNQPQHF
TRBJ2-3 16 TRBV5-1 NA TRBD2 TGCGCCAGCAGCTCCGCTACAAGCGGGGGCACAGATACGCAGTATTTT CASSSATSGGTDTQYF
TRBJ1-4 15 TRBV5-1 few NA TGCGCCAGCAGCTTGGCCCGGCAGGGTGGCGAAAAACTGTTTTTT CASSLARQGGEKLFF
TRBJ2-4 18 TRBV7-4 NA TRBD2 TGTGCCAGCAGCTTCGTCACCCCTAGCGGGGGGCTTAAAAACATTCAGTACTTC CASSFVTPSGGLKNIQYF
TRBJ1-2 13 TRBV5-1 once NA TGCGCCAGCAGAATGGGGCTAGACTATGGCTACACCTTC CASRMGLDYGYTF
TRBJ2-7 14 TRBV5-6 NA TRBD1 TGTGCCAGCAGGCACCGGGACAGGGGCTACGAGCAGTACTTC CASRHRDRGYEQYF
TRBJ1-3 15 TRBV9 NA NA TGTGCCAGCAGCGTAGAGGCGAGCTCTGGAAACACCATATATTTT CASSVEASSGNTIYF
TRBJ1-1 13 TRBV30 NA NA TGTGCCTGGAGTGTATCTAGCGCCACTGAAGCTTTCTTT CAWSVSSATEAFF
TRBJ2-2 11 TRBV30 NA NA TGTGCCTGGAGTGTAATCGGGGAGCTGTTTTTT CAWSVIGELFF
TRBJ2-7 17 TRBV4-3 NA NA TGCGCCAGCAGCCAAGCTCACACAGGAGTCACCCCTTACGAGCAGTACTTC CASSQAHTGVTPYEQYF
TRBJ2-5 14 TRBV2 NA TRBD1 TGTGCCAGCAGTAATCCGGGACAGTTGCAGACCCAGTACTTC CASSNPGQLQTQYF
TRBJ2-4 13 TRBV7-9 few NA TGTGCCAGCAGCTTACAGGGGCAGAACATTCAGTACTTC CASSLQGQNIQYF
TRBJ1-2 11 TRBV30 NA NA TGTGCCTGGATGTCGAACTATGGCTACACCTTC CAWMSNYGYTF
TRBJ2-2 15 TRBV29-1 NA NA TGCAGCGCTCAATGGACAGCTTCGAACACCGGGGAGCTGTTTTTT CSAQWTASNTGELFF
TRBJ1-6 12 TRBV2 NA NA TGTGCCAGCCTTATTTTGGGCTCACCCCTCCACTTT CASLILGSPLHF
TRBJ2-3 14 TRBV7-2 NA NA TGTGCCAGCAGCCTGCCGACGGGCACAGATACGCAGTATTTT CASSLPTGTDTQYF
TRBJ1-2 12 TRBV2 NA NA TGTGCCAGCAGCGGGGCGGGGAAAGGCTACACCTTC CASSGAGKGYTF
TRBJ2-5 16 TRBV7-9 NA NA TGTGCCAGCAGCTTTCCAACGGGACGCCCACAGGAGACCCAGTACTTC CASSFPTGRPQETQYF
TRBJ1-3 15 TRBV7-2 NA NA TGTGCCAGCAGCTTAGCAGGATCCTCTGGAAACACCATATATTTT CASSLAGSSGNTIYF
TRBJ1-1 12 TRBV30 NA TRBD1 TGTGCCTGTACAGGGGTAAACACTGAAGCTTTCTTT CACTGVNTEAFF
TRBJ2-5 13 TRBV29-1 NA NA TGCAGCGTCATCCCAATAGCGGAAGAGACCCAGTACTTC CSVIPIAEETQYF
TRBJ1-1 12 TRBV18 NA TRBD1 TGTGCCAGCTCACCCCAGGACAGGACAGCTTTCTTT CASSPQDRTAFF
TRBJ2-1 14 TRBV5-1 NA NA TGCGCCAGCAGCTCCTTTCCACAAGGGGGTGAGCAGTTCTTC CASSSFPQGGEQFF
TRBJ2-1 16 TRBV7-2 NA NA TGTGCCAGCAGCTATAACTCAGGTAGCTCCTACAATGAGCAGTTCTTC CASSYNSGSSYNEQFF
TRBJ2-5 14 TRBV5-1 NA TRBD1 TGCGCCAGCAGCCTTCCGGGACAGCAAGAGACCCAGTACTTC CASSLPGQQETQYF
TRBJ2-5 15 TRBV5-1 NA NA TGCGCCAGCAGCTTGGCGGGGGCCCGTAGAGAGACCCAGTACTTC CASSLAGARRETQYF
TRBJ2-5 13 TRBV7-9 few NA TGTGCCAGCAGCTTAAATCCCGGGGAGACCCAGTACTTC CASSLNPGETQYF
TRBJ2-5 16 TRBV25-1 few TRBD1 TGTGCCAGCAGCGAAGGACAGGGGAATTTGGGAGAGACCCAGTACTTC CASSEGQGNLGETQYF
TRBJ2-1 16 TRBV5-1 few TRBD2 TGCGCCAGCAGCTTTCGGACTAGCGGTCGTTACAATGAGCAGTTCTTC CASSFRTSGRYNEQFF
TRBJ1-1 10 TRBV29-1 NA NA TGCAGCGTGGCTAACACTGAAGCTTTCTTT CSVANTEAFF
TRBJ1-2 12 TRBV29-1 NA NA TGCAGCGTTGGTGGGGGACTATATGGCTACACCTTC CSVGGGLYGYTF
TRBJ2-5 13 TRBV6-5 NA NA TGTGCCAGCAGTTACGATATTCGAGAGACCCAGTACTTC CASSYDIRETQYF
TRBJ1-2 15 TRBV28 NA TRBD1 TGTGCCAGCAGTCCAGGGACAGCCTATCTTTATGGCTACACCTTC CASSPGTAYLYGYTF
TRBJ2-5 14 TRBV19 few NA TGTGCCAGTAGGCGGCAGGACAGACAAGAGACCCAGTACTTC CASRRQDRQETQYF
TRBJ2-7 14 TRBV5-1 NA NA TGCGCCAGCAGCTTGTCCGGGGCAACCTACGAGCAGTACTTC CASSLSGATYEQYF
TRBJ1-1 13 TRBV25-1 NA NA TGTGCCAGCAGTGAGAGGGGGAACACTGAAGCTTTCTTT CASSERGNTEAFF
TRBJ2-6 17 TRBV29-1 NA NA TGCAGCGCTGGGTCAGGGCCAGGCCGCTCTGGGGCCAACGTCCTGACTTTC CSAGSGPGRSGANVLTF
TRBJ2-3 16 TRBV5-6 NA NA TGTGCCAGCAGCTTGCTGCGGGGGCTCAGGGCAGATACGCAGTATTTT CASSLLRGLRADTQYF